This entry features one T cell receptor (beta chain) sequence. Clones were sequenced by immunoSEQ multiplex PCR, and TCRdb holds only the in-frame ones, with some missing. The table records under 200,000 clones, over 85% of them present only once. The ends were cut back, 1 base at V and 6 bases at J, with 10 bases in the middle. The CDR3 runs to 13 residues. The germline V gene encodes CDR1 SEHNR and CDR2 FQNEAQ (reference sequence). The data originate from a study of T cell responses to AZD1222 COVID-19 vaccine. The sequence was collected from an adult in good health. This rearrangement joins TRBV7-9 to TRBJ2-7; a possible D gene is TRBD1 (5 bases). The sequencing here drew on peripheral blood, taken on day 0 of AZD1222 vaccination. The CDR3 DNA reads TGTGCCAGCAGCTTAGATGTAGGGGTCGAGCAGTACTTC. Translation: CASSLDVGVEQYF. The full variable domain, completed using reference TRBV7-9 and TRBJ2-7, is DTGVSQNPRHKITKRGQNVTFRCDPISEHNRLYWYRQTLGQGPEFLTYFQNEAQLEKSRLLSDRFSAERPKGSFSTLEIQRTEQGDSAMYLCASSLDVGVEQYFGPGTRLTVT.